This TCR beta chain was obtained from a study of cytomegalovirus exposure and HLA in healthy donors. Study-wide results and caveats: Some public TCRs appeared in many individuals, while most sequences were rare.

This CDR3 is built from 14 residues. From germline, CDR1 is MGHRA and CDR2 YSYEKL. Trimming stripped 4 bases from V and 10 bases from J, with 19 bases between. On this clone: Antigen specificity is unknown.

Some clones are missing from TCRdb's copy, which holds only in-frame ones; the method was immunoSEQ multiplex PCR. Here the sample spans 70,000 to 80,000 clones, 94% being singletons. The chain links TRBV4-1 to TRBJ1-2; D is possibly TRBD1 (6 bases). The source material was PBMCs. This clonotype was obtained from a woman between 18 and 29 years old in good health and CMV-seropositive. CDR3 DNA sequence: TGCGCCAGCAGCCTTCTGGGGGCCGACGTTGACTACACCTTC. Translated: CASSLLGADVDYTF.